This is a list of T cell receptor beta chains from one sample in a study of T cell responses to AZD1222 COVID-19 vaccine. Sequenced by immunoSEQ multiplex PCR; TCRdb stores in-frame clones only, minus some. The repertoire holds 130,000 or so clones, with roughly 90% as singletons. Sample: peripheral blood, taken on day 0 of AZD1222 vaccination. Source of these receptors: an adult in good health. Each CDR3 is given with its conserved first and last residue.

TRBV3-1/TRBV3-2 CASSPSLARGRSYNEQFF
TRBV6-2/TRBV6-3 CASSYFPTTGTGVQPQHF
TRBV19 CASSIFQSSPEAFF
TRBV28 CASSFIPAGTSYEQYF
TRBV27 CASSFWGGSNEQFF
TRBV20-1 CSASPDYEQYF
TRBV7-2 CASSLLGLAGGQPYEQYF
TRBV5-6 CASSPLAGGGTGELFF
TRBV6-2/TRBV6-3 CASSGQGDYQPQHF
TRBV28 CASSLPPGTGRSNEKLFF
TRBV3-1/TRBV3-2 CASSQPDSNTEAFF
TRBV5-1 CAPRFPRGGSSTEAFF
TRBV7-3 CASSILGQGVYEQYF